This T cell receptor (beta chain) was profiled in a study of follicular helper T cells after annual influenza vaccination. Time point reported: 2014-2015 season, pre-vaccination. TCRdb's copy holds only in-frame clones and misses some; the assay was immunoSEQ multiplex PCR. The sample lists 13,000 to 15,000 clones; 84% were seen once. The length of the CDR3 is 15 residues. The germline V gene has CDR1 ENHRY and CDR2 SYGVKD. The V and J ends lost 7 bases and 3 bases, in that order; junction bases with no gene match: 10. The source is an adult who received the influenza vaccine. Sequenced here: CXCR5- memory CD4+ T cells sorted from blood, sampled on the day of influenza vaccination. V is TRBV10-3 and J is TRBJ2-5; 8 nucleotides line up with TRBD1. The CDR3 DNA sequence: TGTGCCATCAAAAGACAGGGGAAGGCCGAAGAGACCCAGTACTTC. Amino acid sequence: CAIKRQGKAEETQYF.